This passage covers 31 T cell receptor beta chains from one sample sequenced in a study of blood T cell repertoires in COVID-19. The repertoire was sequenced with immunoSEQ multiplex PCR; TCRdb's copy has only in-frame clones and lacks some. The table has about 150,000 clones, roughly 87% seen once. Sequencing input: peripheral blood. These receptors all stem from a woman aged 60-75 years with active or convalescent COVID-19.

The V and J genes are TRBV12-3 or TRBV12-4 and TRBJ2-7; 8 positions agree with TRBD1. This CDR3 is built from 13 residues. J lost 3 bases, V lost 5 bases, and 3 bases had no gene match. CDR3 amino acids: CASSGQGGYEQYF. As DNA, the CDR3 is TGTGCCAGCAGTGGACAGGGAGGCTACGAGCAGTACTTC.

This clone was recorded a few times. The chain is built from TRBV6-5 and TRBJ2-1, with 7 bases that match TRBD2. The CDR3 has 15 residues. V trimming: 4 bases; J trimming: 3 bases; junction bases outside the gene matches: 6. Germline lookup yields CDR1 MNHEY and CDR2 SVGAGI. DNA of the CDR3: TGTGCCAGCAGTTCCGCGGGGGTAGTCTACAATGAGCAGTTCTTC. It specifies CASSSAGVVYNEQFF.

The chain carries TRBV7-9 and TRBJ1-1, with 10 bases identical to TRBD1. Germline CDR1 and CDR2: SEHNR and FQNEAQ (reference sequence). CDR3 length: 15 residues. After removal of 4 bases from V and 4 bases from J, the junction contained 6 bases not matched to a gene. This chain's CDR3 is CASSSGTGEGTEAFF. The CDR3 DNA reads as TGTGCCAGCAGCTCTGGGACAGGGGAAGGCACTGAAGCTTTCTTT.

The rearrangement links TRBV18 to TRBJ2-2; 8 bases are a match to TRBD1. With V trimmed by 2 bases and J by 3 bases, 8 bases remained unmatched. The CDR3 totals 17 residues. CDR1 KGHSH and CDR2 LQKENI come from the germline V gene. CDR3 sequence reads: CASSPIEGTGDTGELFF. The DNA for the CDR3 is TGTGCCAGCTCACCAATTGAGGGGACAGGCGACACCGGGGAGCTGTTTTTT.

Points on this clone: Other DNA sequences from this sample encode an identical CDR3 as well. This chain links TRBV4-1 with TRBJ2-1; 7 bases are a match to TRBD2. This CDR3 region has 16 residues. Germline V gives CDR1 MGHRA, CDR2 YSYEKL. The V segment lost 1 base and the J segment 0 bases; nucleotides outside the gene matches: 3. The CDR3 loop is CASSQVSGGSYNEQFF. CDR3 bases: TGCGCCAGCAGCCAAGTCTCGGGGGGCTCCTACAATGAGCAGTTCTTC.

The rearrangement uses TRBV10-3 and TRBJ1-1; D is possibly TRBD1 (5 bases). There are 14 residues in the CDR3. Germline V CDR1 and CDR2: ENHRY, SYGVKD. V was clipped by 1 base and J by 5 bases, with 11 bases between them. This chain's CDR3 is CAISELGGWTEAFF. CDR3 in DNA: TGTGCCATCAGTGAGTTGGGGGGTTGGACTGAAGCTTTCTTT.

The V and J genes are TRBV4-3 and TRBJ2-3; possibly TRBD2 for D (5 bases). Trimming stripped 0 bases from V and 7 bases from J, with 8 bases between. This CDR3 comprises 13 residues. From germline, CDR1 is LGHNA and CDR2 YSLEER. CDR3 residues: CASSQDEGNTQYF. The CDR3 nucleotides read TGCGCCAGCAGCCAAGATGAGGGAAATACGCAGTATTTT.

The gene calls are TRBV3-1 (or the pseudogene TRBV3-2) and TRBJ1-2, with D possibly TRBD1 on 5 matching bases. Trimming shortened V by 2 bases and J by 1 base, and 14 bases separated the two germline ends. Germline CDR1 reads LGHDT; CDR2 reads YNNKEL (reference sequence). The CDR3 covers 16 residues. CDR3 in amino acids: CASSQKGTGDNYGYTF. The CDR3 DNA reads as TGTGCCAGCAGCCAAAAGGGGACGGGGGATAACTATGGCTACACCTTC.

Concerning this clone itself: Other DNA variants within this sample encode the same CDR3. The rearrangement joins TRBV9 to TRBJ2-1, with 10 bases that match TRBD1. Germline assignment: CDR1 SGDLS and CDR2 YYNGEE. CDR3 length: 15 amino acids. The V and J ends lost 0 bases and 3 bases, in that order; junction bases with no gene match: 0. The chain's CDR3 is CASSVGTGGYNEQFF. In DNA, the CDR3 is TGTGCCAGCAGCGTAGGGACAGGGGGCTACAATGAGCAGTTCTTC.

V gene TRBV6-4 combines with J gene TRBJ2-3; possible D gene TRBD1, 6 bases. Trimming removed 3 bases at V and 1 base at J, with 11 bases between. Germline V lookup: CDR1 MRHNA, CDR2 SNTAGT. There are 15 residues in the CDR3. This CDR3 is CASSEQGSGTDTQYF. In DNA, the CDR3 is TGTGCCAGCAGTGAACAGGGTAGTGGCACAGATACGCAGTATTTT.

This chain connects TRBV7-2 to TRBJ2-3; 13 nucleotides match TRBD2. The junction had 8 bases not matched to a gene; V was cut back by 1 base and J by 1 base. Germline CDR1 and CDR2: SGHTA and FQGNSA. The CDR3 is 19 amino acids. The chain's CDR3 is CASSLGATSGGTGTDTQYF. The DNA of the CDR3 is TGTGCCAGCAGCTTAGGGGCGACTAGCGGGGGGACTGGCACAGATACGCAGTATTTT.

The chain has TRBV18 and TRBJ2-7, with D possibly TRBD1 on 6 matching bases. CDR3 length equals 13 residues. Germline V gene lookup returns CDR1 KGHSH and CDR2 LQKENI. The V end was cut by 5 bases, the J end by 3 bases, with 11 bases between. The CDR3 is CASSAGTNYEQYF. CDR3 in DNA: TGTGCCAGCTCAGCCGGGACAAACTACGAGCAGTACTTC.

This chain joins TRBV19 and TRBJ1-2; a possible D gene is TRBD1 (5 bases). Germline assignment: CDR1 LNHDA and CDR2 SQIVND (reference sequence). CDR3 length: 18 amino acids. Trimming cost V 0 bases and J 3 bases, with 20 bases left between them. The CDR3 sequence is CASSIEGGRAPTDYGYTF. For the CDR3, the DNA is TGTGCCAGTAGTATAGAGGGGGGTCGAGCTCCAACTGACTATGGCTACACCTTC.

This chain joins TRBV30 and TRBJ2-7; 12 bases match TRBD2. The CDR3 runs 13 residues. The V segment lost 4 bases and the J segment 7 bases; nucleotides outside the gene matches: 5. The germline gives CDR1 GTSNPN, CDR2 SVGIG (reference sequence). CDR3 loop: CAWTGGLAGEQYF. The CDR3 coding sequence is TGTGCCTGGACGGGCGGACTAGCGGGGGAGCAGTACTTC.

This clone appeared a single time. This chain connects TRBV5-1 to TRBJ2-3, with 8 bases lining up with TRBD2. This CDR3 has 12 amino acids. Germline V CDR1 and CDR2: SGHRS, YFSETQ. After removal of 3 bases from V and 14 bases from J, the junction contained 8 bases not matched to a gene. CDR3 residues: CASSSGTSGLYF. CDR3 DNA: TGCGCCAGCAGCTCAGGGACTAGTGGTTTGTATTTT.

The chain is built from TRBV23-1 and TRBJ1-3, with a tentative D call TRBD1 (5 bases). TRBV23-1 is an ORF; its function is uncertain. CDR3 length: 17 residues. V shed 2 bases and J shed 0 bases, with 14 bases lying between them. CDR3 sequence: CASSQGAPGGSGNTIYF. Here the CDR3 DNA reads TGCGCCAGCAGTCAAGGGGCCCCGGGGGGCTCTGGAAACACCATATATTTT.

V and J are TRBV6-6 and TRBJ1-6; perhaps TRBD1 as D (6 bases). Germline-derived CDR1 and CDR2 are MNHNY and SVGAGI (reference sequence). The V gene lost 6 bases and the J gene lost 8 bases, with 14 bases spanning the gap. There are 14 residues in the CDR3. The CDR3 sequence: CASRIGQSDSPLHF. In nucleotides, the CDR3 is TGTGCCAGCAGGATCGGACAGTCAGATTCACCCCTCCACTTT.

The chain joins TRBV19 to TRBJ1-2; D uncertain. CDR1 and CDR2 from the germline V gene are LNHDA and SQIVND (reference sequence). V was pared by 5 bases and J by 3 bases, with 10 bases between. The CDR3 has 13 amino acids. Here the CDR3 reads CASSPGNYYGYTF. The CDR3 nucleotides read TGTGCCAGTAGTCCCGGGAACTACTATGGCTACACCTTC. Complete variable domain (other parts from reference TRBV19 and TRBJ1-2): DGGITQSPKYLFRKEGQNVTLSCEQNLNHDAMYWYRQDPGQGLRLIYYSQIVNDFQKGDIAEGYSVSREKKESFPLTVTSAQKNPTAFYLCASSPGNYYGYTFGSGTRLTVV.

V is TRBV9 and J is TRBJ1-1; D is perhaps TRBD1 (6 bases). The CDR3 sequence is 14 residues long. Germline V gene lookup returns CDR1 SGDLS and CDR2 YYNGEE. V lost 3 bases, J lost 0 bases, and 9 bases lay in between. The CDR3 spells CASSATGLNTEAFF. CDR3 nucleotide sequence: TGTGCCAGCAGCGCCACAGGGCTGAACACTGAAGCTTTCTTT.

The chain recombines TRBV9 with TRBJ1-2, with a tentative D call TRBD1 (6 bases). The CDR3 extends over 14 amino acids. Looked up from germline, CDR1 is SGDLS and CDR2 is YYNGEE. Trimming took off 0 bases at V and 6 bases at J, with 12 bases between the two ends. The CDR3 protein is CASSVGDTEHGYTF. Written as DNA, the CDR3 is TGTGCCAGCAGCGTAGGGGACACCGAGCATGGCTACACCTTC. The variable domain in full, completed from reference TRBV9 and TRBJ1-2, reads DSGVTQTPKHLITATGQRVTLRCSPRSGDLSVYWYQQSLDQGLQFLIQYYNGEERAKGNILERFSAQQFPDLHSELNLSSLELGDSALYFCASSVGDTEHGYTFGSGTRLTVV.

The CDR3 protein is CASSPLAGTGGQETQYF. CDR3 nucleotide sequence: TGTGCCAGCTCACCACTGGCCGGGACAGGGGGCCAGGAGACCCAGTACTTC. V gene TRBV18 combines with J gene TRBJ2-5, with 12 nucleotides matching TRBD1. Germline V gives CDR1 KGHSH, CDR2 LQKENI. V trimming: 1 base; J trimming: 5 bases; junction bases outside the gene matches: 8. This CDR3 has 17 residues.

The rearrangement uses TRBV6-5 and TRBJ2-7; D gene unclear. The CDR3 covers 15 residues. Trimming removed 4 bases from V and 2 bases from J, with 15 bases in between. Per the germline V gene, CDR1 is MNHEY and CDR2 is SVGAGI. The CDR3 protein is CASSSPTTPPYEQYF. The CDR3 DNA is TGTGCCAGCAGTTCCCCAACAACGCCCCCCTACGAGCAGTACTTC.

The chain is built from TRBV5-6 and TRBJ1-4; no firm D call. CDR1 and CDR2 from the germline V gene are SGHDT and YYEEEE. CDR3 length: 16 amino acids. The V and J ends lost 4 bases and 3 bases respectively, with 16 bases between them. The CDR3 region is CASSPMFGEANEKLFF. CDR3 nucleotide sequence: TGTGCCAGCAGCCCGATGTTCGGGGAAGCTAATGAAAAACTGTTTTTT.

The chain employs TRBV6-5 and TRBJ2-7; perhaps TRBD2 as D (5 bases). The CDR3 loop spans 16 amino acids. Trimming took off 2 bases at V and 3 bases at J, with 17 bases between the two ends. Germline assignment: CDR1 MNHEY and CDR2 SVGAGI. The CDR3 protein is CASSYGAGDEGYEQYF. The CDR3 DNA reads as TGTGCCAGCAGTTACGGTGCCGGGGATGAAGGCTACGAGCAGTACTTC.

This chain connects TRBV3-1 (or the pseudogene TRBV3-2) to TRBJ2-3; D possibly corresponds to TRBD2 (5 bases). CDR1 and CDR2 from the germline V gene are LGHDT and YNNKEL (reference sequence). The CDR3 extends over 15 amino acids. Trimming removed 4 bases from V and 2 bases from J, with 13 bases in between. The CDR3 nucleotides are TGTGCCAGCAGCCTTACTGGACTTTTCACAGATACGCAGTATTTT. It specifies CASSLTGLFTDTQYF.

The V and J genes are TRBV7-8 and TRBJ1-6, with D uncertain. Between the trimmed V and J ends, which lost 7 bases and 7 bases, there was a span of 14 bases. The CDR3 totals 14 residues. Germline-derived CDR1 and CDR2 are SGHVS and FQNEAQ. The DNA of the CDR3 is TGTGCCAGCATCAGAGGAGTGGCGAATTCACCCCTCCACTTT. It specifies CASIRGVANSPLHF.

J is TRBJ1-4 and V is TRBV7-8; 11 bases fit TRBD1. V lost 2 bases and J lost 7; bases outside the gene matches: 3. There are 15 residues in the CDR3. Looked up from germline, CDR1 is SGHVS and CDR2 is FQNEAQ. The chain's CDR3 is CASSLRGTGGEKLFF. The CDR3 region has the DNA TGTGCCAGCAGCTTACGGGGGACAGGGGGTGAAAAACTGTTTTTT.

V and J are TRBV6-2 or TRBV6-3 and TRBJ1-1; 9 positions agree with TRBD1. The CDR3 totals 17 residues. The germline gives CDR1 MNHEY, CDR2 SVGEGT. Trimming removed 6 bases from V and 1 base from J; junction bases left unmatched: 12. The CDR3: CASSSLNRGQANTEAFF. CDR3 coding DNA: TGTGCCAGCAGCTCCCTTAACAGGGGGCAAGCGAACACTGAAGCTTTCTTT.

This clone has only a few counts. The chain combines TRBV4-3 with TRBJ2-2, with 7 bases identical to TRBD2. V shed 0 bases and J 7 bases; nucleotides not matched to a gene: 8. Germline assignment: CDR1 LGHNA and CDR2 YSLEER. The CDR3 extends over 16 amino acids. The CDR3 DNA reads TGCGCCAGCAGCCAAGATCTGACGGGGGGTGGCGGGGAGCTGTTTTTT. The encoded protein is CASSQDLTGGGGELFF.

The rearrangement links TRBV14 to TRBJ2-2; 10 nucleotides line up with TRBD1. The trim removed 5 bases at V and 2 bases at J, leaving 8 bases unmatched. Germline CDR1 SGHDN, CDR2 FVKESK. This CDR3 has 17 amino acids. The CDR3 loop reads CASSRPGQGPNTGELFF. In DNA, the CDR3 is TGTGCCAGCAGCAGACCGGGACAGGGGCCCAACACCGGGGAGCTGTTTTTT.

The rearrangement uses TRBV7-2 and TRBJ1-6; 7 nucleotides match TRBD1. This CDR3 region has 14 residues. V trimming: 10 bases; J trimming: 7 bases; junction bases outside the gene matches: 10. Germline-derived CDR1 and CDR2 are SGHTA and FQGNSA. For the CDR3, the DNA is TGTGCCACCCGAGGGGGCAGGGAAAATTCACCCCTCCACTTT. As protein: CATRGGRENSPLHF.